This TCR beta chain was recorded in a study of identical twins. Study results and limitations: Abundant beta clonotypes from cord blood had fewer insertions, unlike memory repertoires, which showed none.

Everyone who gave samples was a healthy Caucasian. Notes on this clonotype: Its antigen is unknown.

TCRdb processed the 5' RACE reads anew with MiXCR; each CDR3 protein has one entry. The sample contains about 700,000 distinct CDR3 sequences, less than 10% of which appear only once. CDR1 is DFQATT, CDR2 SNEGSKA, per germline (reference sequence). Trimming pared 6 bases from V and 7 bases from J, leaving 22 bases between. CDR3 length: 14 residues. This sample was also put to use in a study of yellow fever vaccine responses in identical twins.

The receptor was isolated from a woman under 30 in good health. Sequenced sample: PBMCs. The V gene is TRBV20-1, the J gene TRBJ2-7; the D gene is possibly TRBD1 (5 bases). The CDR3 DNA reads as TGCAGTGCCCCAGACAGACAGAGAAAGGGGGAGCAGTACTTC. Amino acids: CSAPDRQRKGEQYF.